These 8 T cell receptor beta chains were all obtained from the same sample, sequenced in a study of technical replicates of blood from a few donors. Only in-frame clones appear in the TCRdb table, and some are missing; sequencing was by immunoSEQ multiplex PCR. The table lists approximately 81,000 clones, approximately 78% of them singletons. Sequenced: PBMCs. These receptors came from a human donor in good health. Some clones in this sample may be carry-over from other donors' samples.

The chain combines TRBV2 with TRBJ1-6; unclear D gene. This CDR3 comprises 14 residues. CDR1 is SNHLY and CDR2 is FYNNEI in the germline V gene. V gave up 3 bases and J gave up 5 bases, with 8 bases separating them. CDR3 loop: CASSERFDNSPLHF. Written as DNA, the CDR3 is TGTGCCAGCAGTGAGAGGTTCGATAATTCACCCCTCCACTTT.

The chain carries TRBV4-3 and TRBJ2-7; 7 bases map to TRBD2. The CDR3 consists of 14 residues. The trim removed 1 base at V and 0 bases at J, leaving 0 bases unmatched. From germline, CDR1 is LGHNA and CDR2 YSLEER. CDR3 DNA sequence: TGCGCCAGCAGCCAAGGCGGGAGCTCCTACGAGCAGTACTTC. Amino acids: CASSQGGSSYEQYF.

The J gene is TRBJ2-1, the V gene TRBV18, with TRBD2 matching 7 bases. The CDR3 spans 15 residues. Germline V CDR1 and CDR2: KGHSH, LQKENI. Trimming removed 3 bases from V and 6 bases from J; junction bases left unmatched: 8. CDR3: CASSPRTSGVNEQFF. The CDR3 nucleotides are TGTGCCAGCTCACCCCGGACTAGTGGCGTCAATGAGCAGTTCTTC.

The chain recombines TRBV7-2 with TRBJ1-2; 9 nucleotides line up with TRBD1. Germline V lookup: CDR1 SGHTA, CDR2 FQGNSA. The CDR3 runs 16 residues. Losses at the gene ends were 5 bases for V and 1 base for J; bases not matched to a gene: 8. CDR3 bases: TGTGCCAGCAGCACTCGGACAGGGGCGATTAACTATGGCTACACCTTC. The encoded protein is CASSTRTGAINYGYTF.

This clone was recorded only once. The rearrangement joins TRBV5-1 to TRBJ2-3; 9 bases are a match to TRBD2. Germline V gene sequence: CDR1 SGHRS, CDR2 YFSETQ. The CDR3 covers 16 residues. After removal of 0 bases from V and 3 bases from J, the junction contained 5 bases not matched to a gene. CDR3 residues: CASSLEGLASTDTQYF. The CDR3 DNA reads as TGCGCCAGCAGCTTGGAGGGACTAGCTTCAACAGATACGCAGTATTTT.

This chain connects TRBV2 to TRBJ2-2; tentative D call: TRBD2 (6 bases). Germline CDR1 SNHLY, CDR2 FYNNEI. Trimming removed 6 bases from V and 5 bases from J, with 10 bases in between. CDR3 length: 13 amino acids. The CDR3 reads CASRLARTGELFF. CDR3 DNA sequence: TGTGCCAGCAGGCTAGCGAGAACCGGGGAGCTGTTTTTT.

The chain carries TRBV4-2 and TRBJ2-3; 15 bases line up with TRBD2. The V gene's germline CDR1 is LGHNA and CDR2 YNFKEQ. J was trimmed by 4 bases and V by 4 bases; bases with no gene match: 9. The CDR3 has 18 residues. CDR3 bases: TGTGCCAGCAGCCTGGGACTAGCGGGGGGAGGGGTTTCAGATACGCAGTATTTT. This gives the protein CASSLGLAGGGVSDTQYF.

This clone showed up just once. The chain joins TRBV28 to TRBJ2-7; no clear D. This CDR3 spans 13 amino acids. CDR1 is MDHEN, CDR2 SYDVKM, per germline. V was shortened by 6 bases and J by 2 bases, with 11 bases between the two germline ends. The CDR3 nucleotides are TGTGCCAGCAGGTCACAATGGCCCTACGAGCAGTACTTC. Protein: CASRSQWPYEQYF.